The present T cell receptor beta chain was sequenced within a study of beta chain features in type 1 diabetes listed by TCRdb under 2018. Background for the entire study: Patients and healthy donors did not differ in mean age, gender distribution, total cell number or subset yield. The study compared the TCRB repertoires of sorted circulating CD4+ T cell subsets in recently diagnosed type 1 diabetes patients with those in matched healthy donors. Regulatory and stem cell-like memory subsets were obtained from only 8 patients and roughly eight healthy donors, while naive and central memory subsets were obtained from all 30 or so donors. A total of some 110 million sorted cells were examined across all samples, and the number of cells per subset was strongly correlated with RNA yield. Broader findings and caveats from the paper: Naive, central memory and regulatory TCRB repertoires appeared more similar among patients than among healthy donors. Because cDNA was sequenced instead of genomic DNA, highly expressing activated cells could be over-represented, though the groups showed no difference in activation or CD3 levels. A moderate but significant shortening of TCRB CDR3 length was observed in type 1 diabetes patients in all four CD4+ subsets. Only small numbers of individuals were included in the HLA sub-analyses, which left unresolved whether HLA type had any influence on TCRB rearrangement. At VDJ recombination sites, patients with type 1 diabetes made fewer insertions and deleted more nucleotides, a pattern implying thymic rearrangement abnormalities. PCR might favor shorter templates, but patient and control samples were amplified and corrected together, so any skew would affect both groups equally.

The High Capacity cDNA Reverse Transcription Kit was used to reverse transcribe all of the isolated RNA, meaning that expressed TCRB transcripts were what got sequenced. Naive, central memory and regulatory T cell samples underwent deep immunoSEQ sequencing, averaging about 3.3 million total reads per sample. After sorted cells were lysed in RLT buffer, RNA was extracted with DNase-treated RNeasy Micro or Mini kits, with the choice depending on cell number. To prevent cross-contamination, each cell subset was processed individually, whereas patient and healthy donor samples were processed jointly. The immunoSEQ multiplex PCR was used to amplify TCRB sequences from cDNA, yielding 87-bp fragments that span the CDR3 region. Sequencing of the amplicons was performed on the Illumina HiSeq platform. Per the source publication's procedure: Synthetic template baselines were used to correct PCR bias computationally, reads within Hamming distance 2 were collapsed, and singletons that could not be merged were discarded. Reads were aligned to IMGT to assign V, D and J genes, CDR3 length, and insertions or deletions at six rearrangement sites. Clonotype counts were normalized to sorted cell number within each subset before computing true diversity and Gini coefficients with the tcR R package. The overlap coefficient, calculated on TCRB nucleotide sequences, was used to measure repertoire sharing. What TCRdb holds here is the immuneACCESS table cut down to in-frame rearrangements. Part of the clones is not present; checked against another copy, under half of the missing clones reflect an unresolved V gene, and the others are unexplained. The V and J calls and clone size were taken over from that table, and D and trimming were inferred from the DNA. The sample yields some 180,000 clones; around an eighth were counted once. The biggest ten clones account for about 0.58% of the sample.

Each donor gave one peripheral blood draw, averaging approximately 110 mL, which was collected into heparinised tubes. A BD FACSAria II and a panel including CD45RO, CCR7, CD25, CD127, CD95 and CD27 were used to sort naive, central memory, regulatory and stem cell-like memory CD4+ T cells. Every sorted population had a purity above 95%. PBMCs were separated immediately by Lymphoprep density gradient centrifugation and were stained directly, without being cultured. To minimize batch effects, samples were stained and sorted in pairs, one healthy donor with one patient per experiment. The CDR3 holds 15 amino acids from the cysteine to the phenylalanine. The entry retains the CDR3 DNA only, 45 bases that are in frame from base 1. Taken from the germline V gene, the CDR1 and CDR2 loops are MDHEN and SYDVKM. V is clipped by 7 bases and J by 8 bases, and the sequence between their germline boundaries is 23 bases long.

A few counts support this clone. What this receptor recognizes is not known. No quality values exist for individual bases; no much larger clone is one base distant. The receptor comes from a woman aged 18-35 years in good health. The sequenced material came from central memory CD4+ T cells from blood. The chain employs TRBV28 and TRBJ1-1; possibly the D gene is TRBD1, per 6 matching bases. The encoded CDR3 is CASKEAGTPQKEAFF. The DNA sequence follows: TGTGCCAGCAAGGAGGCCGGGACACCACAAAAGGAAGCTTTCTTT.